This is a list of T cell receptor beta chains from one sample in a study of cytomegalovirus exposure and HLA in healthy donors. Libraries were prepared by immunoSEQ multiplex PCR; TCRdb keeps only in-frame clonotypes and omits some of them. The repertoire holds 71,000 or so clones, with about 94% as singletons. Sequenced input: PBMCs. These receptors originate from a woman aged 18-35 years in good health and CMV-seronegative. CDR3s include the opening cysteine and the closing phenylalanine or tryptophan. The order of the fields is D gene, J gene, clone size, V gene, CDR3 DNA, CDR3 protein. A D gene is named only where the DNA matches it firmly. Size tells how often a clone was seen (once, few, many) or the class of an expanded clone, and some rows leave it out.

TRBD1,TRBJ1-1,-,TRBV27,TGTGCCAGCAGTTTAGGACAGGGGGCGGAAGAAGCTTTCTTT,CASSLGQGAEEAFF
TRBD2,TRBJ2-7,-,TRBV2,TGTGCCAGCAGGGAGGGACTAGCGGACTCCTACGAGCAGTACTTC,CASREGLADSYEQYF
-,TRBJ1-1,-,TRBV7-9,TGTGCCAGCAGCTTAGCGAGGGAGACGGCTGAAGCTTTCTTT,CASSLARETAEAFF
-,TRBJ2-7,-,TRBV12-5,TGTGCTAGTGGTTTCCAATCGGGCGAGCAGTACTTC,CASGFQSGEQYF
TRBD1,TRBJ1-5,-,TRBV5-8,TGTGCCAGCAGCAGTAGGACAGGGGGTCCGCCCCAGCATTTT,CASSSRTGGPPQHF
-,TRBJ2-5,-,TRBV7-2,TGTGCCTCGGGGGAAGGAGGGGACCAAGAGACCCAGTACTTC,CASGEGGDQETQYF
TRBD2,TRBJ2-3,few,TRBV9,TGTGCCAGCAGCCTGACTAGCGGGGGGGGGATCAACACAGATACGCAGTATTTT,CASSLTSGGGINTDTQYF
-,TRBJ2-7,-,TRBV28,TGTGCCAGCAGCTACGGACAGACTGGGTACTTC,CASSYGQTGYF
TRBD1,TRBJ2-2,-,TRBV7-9,TGTGCCAGCAGCTACCGACAGGGGGCGAGCACCGGGGAGCTGTTTTTT,CASSYRQGASTGELFF
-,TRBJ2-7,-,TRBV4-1,TGCGCCAGCAGCCAGGAACAGGGCTACGAGCAGTACTTC,CASSQEQGYEQYF
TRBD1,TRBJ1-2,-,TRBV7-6,TGTGCCAGCAGCGACAGGGATGGCTACACCTTC,CASSDRDGYTF
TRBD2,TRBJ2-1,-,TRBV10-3,TGTGCCGCCAGACTAGCCGAAAGCAATGAGCAGTTCTTC,CAARLAESNEQFF
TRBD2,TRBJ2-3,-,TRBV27,TGTGCCAGCAGTTTTTGGTCCCTAGCGGGTGATTTCTTAGATACGCAGTATTTT,CASSFWSLAGDFLDTQYF
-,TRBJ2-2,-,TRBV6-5,TGTGCCAGCAGTTCGCGGACTATCCTAAAGACCGGGGAGCTGTTTTTT,CASSSRTILKTGELFF
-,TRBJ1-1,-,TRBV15,TGTGCCACCAGCAGGGCCCGACAAGGGACAAAGGAAGCTTTCTTT,CATSRARQGTKEAFF
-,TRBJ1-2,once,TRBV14,TGTGCCAGCAGACCGACAGGAAAAATCTATGGCTACACCTTC,CASRPTGKIYGYTF
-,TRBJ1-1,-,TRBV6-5,TGTGCCAGCAGTTACGTCGGCAGGGACACTGAAGCTTTCTTT,CASSYVGRDTEAFF
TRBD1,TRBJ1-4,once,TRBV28,TGTGCCATCGAGACAGGGGCTAATGAAAAACTGTTTTTT,CAIETGANEKLFF
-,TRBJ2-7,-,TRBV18,TGTGCCAGCTCACTTGACAGAGCCTACGAGCAGTACTTC,CASSLDRAYEQYF
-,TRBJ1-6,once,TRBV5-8,TGTGCCAGCAGCGATGGAGTCTCCTATAATTCACCCCTCCACTTT,CASSDGVSYNSPLHF
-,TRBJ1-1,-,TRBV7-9,TGTGCCAGCAGCCAGGGGCAGTCAGAAGCTTTCTTT,CASSQGQSEAFF
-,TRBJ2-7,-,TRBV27,TGTGCCAGCAGTCAAGGACAGTACTACGAGCAGTACTTC,CASSQGQYYEQYF
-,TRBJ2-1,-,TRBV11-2,TGTGCCAGCAGCTTAGGGTCGGGCCCTAGGGGTGAGCAGTTCTTC,CASSLGSGPRGEQFF
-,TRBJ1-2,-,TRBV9,TGTGCCAGCACCCTCGGATTGGGGGCGCAAAACTATGGCTACACCTTC,CASTLGLGAQNYGYTF
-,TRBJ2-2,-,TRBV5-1,TGCGCCAGCAGCTTGGGACATCCCACCGGGGAGCTGTTTTTT,CASSLGHPTGELFF
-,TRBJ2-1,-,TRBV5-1,TGCGCCAGCAGCTTGCAGGGCGCAGTGGATGAGCAGTTCTTC,CASSLQGAVDEQFF
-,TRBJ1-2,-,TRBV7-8,TGTGCCAGCAGCTTACCGGGACTTTATGGCTACACCTTC,CASSLPGLYGYTF
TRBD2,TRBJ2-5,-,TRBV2,TGTGCCAGCAGTGACGGGACTAGCGGGATTCACGGAGAGACCCAGTACTTC,CASSDGTSGIHGETQYF
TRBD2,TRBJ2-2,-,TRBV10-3,TGTGCCATCAGGGATAGACTAGCGGGAGAGGAGCTGTTTTTT,CAIRDRLAGEELFF
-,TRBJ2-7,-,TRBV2,TGTGCCAGCAGTCCAGACAGTCCACTAACCTACGAGCAGTACTTC,CASSPDSPLTYEQYF
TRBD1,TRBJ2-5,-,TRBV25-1,TGTGCCAGCAGTGTACAGGGGGCCGGGGAGACCCAGTACTTC,CASSVQGAGETQYF
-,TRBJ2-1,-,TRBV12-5,TGTGCTAGTGGTTTGGTACCGGGACAACCTCAGTTCTTC,CASGLVPGQPQFF
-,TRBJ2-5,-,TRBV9,TGTGCCAGCAGCGTAGGAGGAGAGACCCAGTACTTC,CASSVGGETQYF
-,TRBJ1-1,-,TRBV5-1,TGCGCCAGCAGCCCCGATCTTTTGGCAGGGCGTCGGGCTTTCTTT,CASSPDLLAGRRAFF
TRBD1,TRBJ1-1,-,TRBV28,TGTGCCAGCACCTTGACAGGGGACACTGAAGCTTTCTTT,CASTLTGDTEAFF
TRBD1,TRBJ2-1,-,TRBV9,TGTGCCAGCAGCGCCCCCCGGACAGGGAGATACAATGAGCAGTTCTTC,CASSAPRTGRYNEQFF
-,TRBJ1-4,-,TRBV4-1,TGCGCCAGCAGCCCAGGGGTTGAAAAACTGTTTTTT,CASSPGVEKLFF
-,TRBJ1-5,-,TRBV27,TGTGCCAGCAGTGCTACTTGGGCAGGAAACAATCAGCCCCAGCATTTT,CASSATWAGNNQPQHF
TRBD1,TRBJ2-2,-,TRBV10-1,TGCGCCAGCAGTCCCAGCTCGGGACAGGGGGCCGGGGAGCTGTTTTTT,CASSPSSGQGAGELFF
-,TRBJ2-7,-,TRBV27,TGTGCCAGCGGCCTTCGGGTCTCCTACGAGCAGTACTTC,CASGLRVSYEQYF
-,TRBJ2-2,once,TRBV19,TGTGCCAGTAGTATGCGTGGAGGGGGGGAGCTGTTTTTT,CASSMRGGGELFF
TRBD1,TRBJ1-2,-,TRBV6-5,TGTGCCAGCAGTTCCCCTGGACAGGGGTATGGCTACACCTTC,CASSSPGQGYGYTF
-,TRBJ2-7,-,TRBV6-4,TGTGCCAGCAGCAGAGACCGGGAAACCTACGAGCAGTACTTC,CASSRDRETYEQYF
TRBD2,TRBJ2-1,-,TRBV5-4,TGTGCCAGCAGCTTCGGGACTAGCTCCTACAATGAGCAGTTCTTC,CASSFGTSSYNEQFF
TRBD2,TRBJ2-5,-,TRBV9,TGTGCCAGCAGCGTATTTGGCGGGGGGGCCAGAGAGACCCAGTACTTC,CASSVFGGGARETQYF
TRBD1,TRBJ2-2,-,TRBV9,TGTGCCAGCAGCACTCGACAGGGGCGGAACACCGGGGAGCTGTTTTTT,CASSTRQGRNTGELFF
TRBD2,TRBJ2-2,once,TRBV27,TGTGCCAGCGGCCTAGCGGGAGTTATGACCGGGGAGCTGTTTTTT,CASGLAGVMTGELFF
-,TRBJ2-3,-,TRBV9,TGTGCCAGCAGCAGTTGGGGGGTCACAGATACGCAGTATTTT,CASSSWGVTDTQYF
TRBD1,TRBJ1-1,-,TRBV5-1,TGCGCCAGCAGCCCGGGGACAGGGGGCAACAATGAAGCTTTCTTT,CASSPGTGGNNEAFF
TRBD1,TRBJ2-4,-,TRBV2,TGTGCCAGCAGCCGGGACAGGACAAACGAAAACATTCAGTACTTC,CASSRDRTNENIQYF